This TCR beta chain appears in the sequencing data of a study of T cells in Graves' hyperthyroidism and ophthalmopathy. PBMCs were obtained from about 10 ml fresh peripheral blood. Trimming cost V 3 bases and J 5 bases, with 11 bases left between them. CDR1 MDHEN and CDR2 SYDVKM come from the germline V gene. This CDR3 spans 14 amino acids. Template material for amplifying TCR beta CDR3 regions consisted of RNA transcripts. The TCR CDR3 was amplified in a first-round RT-PCR using the HTBI primer set. A single record per CDR3 protein comes from TCRdb applying MiXCR to the multiplex PCR reads. The sample includes 550,000 to 650,000 distinct CDR3 sequences, 14% of them seen just once. This clonotype was observed many times.

This TCR was sampled from a woman aged 40 to 50 with Graves' hyperthyroidism. The chain employs TRBV28 and TRBJ2-1; D remains ambiguous. Sequencing was carried out using blood. The chain's CDR3 is CASSFVSINNEQFF. The CDR3 region has the DNA TGTGCCAGCAGTTTCGTTTCGATTAACAATGAGCAGTTCTTC.